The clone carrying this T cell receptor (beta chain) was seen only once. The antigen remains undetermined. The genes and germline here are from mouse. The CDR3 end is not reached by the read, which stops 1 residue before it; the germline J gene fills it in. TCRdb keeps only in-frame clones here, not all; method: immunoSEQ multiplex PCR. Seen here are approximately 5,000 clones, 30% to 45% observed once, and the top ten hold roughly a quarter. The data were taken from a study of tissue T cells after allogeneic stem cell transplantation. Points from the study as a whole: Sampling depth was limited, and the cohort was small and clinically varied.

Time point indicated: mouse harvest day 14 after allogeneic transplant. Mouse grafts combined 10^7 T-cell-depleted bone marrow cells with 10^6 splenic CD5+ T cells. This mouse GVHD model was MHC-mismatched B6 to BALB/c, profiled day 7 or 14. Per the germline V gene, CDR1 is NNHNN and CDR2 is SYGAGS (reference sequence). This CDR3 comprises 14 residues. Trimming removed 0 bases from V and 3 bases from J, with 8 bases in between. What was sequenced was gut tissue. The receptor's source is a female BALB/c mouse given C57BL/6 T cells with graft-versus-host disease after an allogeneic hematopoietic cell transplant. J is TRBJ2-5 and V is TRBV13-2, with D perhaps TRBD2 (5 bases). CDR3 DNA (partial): TGTGCCAGCGGTGATGAGTCTGGGCAAGACACCCAGTAC. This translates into CASGDESGQDTQY. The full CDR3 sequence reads CASGDESGQDTQYF.